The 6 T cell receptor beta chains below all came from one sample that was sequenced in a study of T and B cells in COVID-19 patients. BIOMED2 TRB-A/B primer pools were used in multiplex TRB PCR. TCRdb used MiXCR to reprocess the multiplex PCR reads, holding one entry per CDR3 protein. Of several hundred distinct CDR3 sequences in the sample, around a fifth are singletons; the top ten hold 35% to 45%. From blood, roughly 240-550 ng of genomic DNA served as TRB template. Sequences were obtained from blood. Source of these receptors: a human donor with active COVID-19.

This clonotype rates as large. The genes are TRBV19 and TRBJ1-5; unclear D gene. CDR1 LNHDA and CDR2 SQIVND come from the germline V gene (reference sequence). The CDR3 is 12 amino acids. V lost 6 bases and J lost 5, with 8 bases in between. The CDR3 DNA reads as TGTGCCAGTAGAAACGGAGATCAGCCCCAGCATTTT. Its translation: CASRNGDQPQHF.

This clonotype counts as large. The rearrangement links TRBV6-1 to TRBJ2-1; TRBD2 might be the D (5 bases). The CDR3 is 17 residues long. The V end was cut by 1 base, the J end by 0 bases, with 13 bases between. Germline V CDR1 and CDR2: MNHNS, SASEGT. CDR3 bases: TGTGCCAGCAGTGAAGACGACACTAGTAGCTCCTACAATGAGCAGTTCTTC. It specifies CASSEDDTSSSYNEQFF.

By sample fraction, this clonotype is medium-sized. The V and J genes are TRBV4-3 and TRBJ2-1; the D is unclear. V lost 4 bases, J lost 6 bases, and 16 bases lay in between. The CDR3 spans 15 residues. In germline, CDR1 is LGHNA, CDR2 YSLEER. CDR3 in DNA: TGCGCCAGCAGCCGTCCCGCTGGGTCTTTCAATGAGCAGTTCTTC. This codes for CASSRPAGSFNEQFF.

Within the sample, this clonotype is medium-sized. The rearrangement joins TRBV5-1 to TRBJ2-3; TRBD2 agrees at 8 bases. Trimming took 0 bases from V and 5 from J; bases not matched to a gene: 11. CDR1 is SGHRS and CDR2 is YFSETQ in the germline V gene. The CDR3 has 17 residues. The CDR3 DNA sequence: TGCGCCAGCAGCTTGGATCTAGCGGGCATCGGAGGAGATACGCAGTATTTT. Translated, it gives CASSLDLAGIGGDTQYF.

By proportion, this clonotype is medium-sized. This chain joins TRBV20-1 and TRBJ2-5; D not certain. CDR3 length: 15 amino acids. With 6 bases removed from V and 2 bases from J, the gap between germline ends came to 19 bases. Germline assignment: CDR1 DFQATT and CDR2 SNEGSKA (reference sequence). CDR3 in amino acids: CSASPPRNSQETQYF. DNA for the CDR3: TGCAGTGCCTCCCCTCCCCGGAACAGTCAAGAGACCCAGTACTTC.

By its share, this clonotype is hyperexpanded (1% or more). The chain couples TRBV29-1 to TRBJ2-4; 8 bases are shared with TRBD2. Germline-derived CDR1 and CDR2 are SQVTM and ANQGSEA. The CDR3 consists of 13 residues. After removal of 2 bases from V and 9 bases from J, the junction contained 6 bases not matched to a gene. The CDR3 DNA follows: TGCAGCGTTGAACGGGCCGGGGGGGGCATTCAGTACTTC. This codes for CSVERAGGGIQYF.